The source of this T cell receptor beta chain is a study of identical twins (dated by TCRdb to the mid-2010s). Regarding the research as a whole: The study deep-sequenced TCR alpha and beta repertoires from monozygotic twins, unrelated adults of various ages and cord blood to test whether fetal clonotypes persist. To rule out contamination, replicate twin experiments were performed at different times with different library preparation protocols. Broader findings and caveats from the paper: In beta out-of-frame sequences, excess twin sharing was weaker, because having fewer shared sequences lowered the signal-to-noise ratio. Out-of-frame TCR alpha sequences shared between twins showed an excess of low generation-probability sequences compared with coincidental sharing between unrelated individuals. Zero-insertion analyses could be partly confounded by invariant T cells such as MAIT and iNKT, although diverse VJ usage argued against such confounding for most clonotypes. Recombination models systematically underestimated out-of-frame TCR alpha sharing in monozygotic twins but agreed with sharing between unrelated individuals. Abundant cord blood beta clonotypes had fewer insertions, young adult naive repertoires showed a similar but weaker trend, and memory repertoires showed no such trend. Because the same donors could not be followed over many years, conclusions were based on cross-sectional statistical analysis.

The sample holds a few counts of this clonotype. It has no known antigen specificity. No much larger clonotype is one base removed from it; base qualities were not supplied. Only healthy Caucasian donors were included. The twin cohort consisted of three pairs of female monozygotic twins, all aged roughly 18 to 29 years. The RNA used for TCR libraries was isolated from peripheral blood mononuclear cells. Library method: 5' RACE. The data were produced on an Illumina HiSeq 2000. Template switching introduced a universal primer binding site; the final cDNA contained a unique molecular identifier, enabling accurate counting of TCR cDNA molecules. First-strand cDNA for TCR alpha and beta chains was synthesized from specific primers in the conserved constant-segment region. To control for contamination, every cDNA library carried two barcodes: a SMART-Mk sample barcode plus Illumina barcodes. TruSeq adapter sequences and Illumina sample barcodes were added in two successive PCR steps. The TCR alpha and beta cDNA libraries were sequenced on the Illumina HiSeq platform using custom primers. Per the source publication's procedure: Raw reads were processed with MiGEC to extract unique molecular identifiers, and MiXCR was used to determine CDR3 positions. Recombination models were inferred per individual with the repgenHMM and IGoR tools using an EM algorithm. The analysis of shared clonotypes was done with the tcR package in R, with sharing normalized by the product of cloneset sizes. To study raw recombination free of thymic and clonal selection effects, out-of-frame nonproductive sequences were analyzed. TCRdb redid the processing of the public reads, applying fastp at Q25 and MiXCR, and retained in-frame beta chains. Entries are consolidated by CDR3 protein sequence, retaining the most common genes and DNA. The V and J calls were not made by the authors but by TCRdb's processing. The sample profile shows about 920,000 distinct CDR3 sequences; 9% to 15% of them were found once. Jointly, the top ten make up around 1.5% of the sample.

Including cysteine and phenylalanine, the CDR3 has 13 amino acids. Only the CDR3 portion is preserved as DNA: 39 bases, with reading frame beginning at the first base. Clipping removes 6 bases from V and 2 bases from J, with 3 as the unmatched junction base count. A further study also used this sample, focusing on yellow fever vaccine responses in identical twins. As described in the second report: The authors reported that the T cell response to vaccination in identical twins appeared partly convergent and partly personalized. The study precisely tracked vaccine-responding T cell clones in identical twins.

Material: PBMCs. The rearrangement combines TRBV12-3 or TRBV12-4 with TRBJ1-2; a stretch of 7 junction bases matches TRBD1. This TCR came from a woman aged 18-29 years in good health. The CDR3 is CASRLTGNYGYTF. The nucleotide sequence is given as TGTGCCAGCAGGCTGACAGGGAACTATGGCTACACCTTC.